Below are 24 T cell receptor beta chains sequenced from a single sample in a study of T cell responses to AZD1222 COVID-19 vaccine. TCRdb's table, derived via immunoSEQ multiplex PCR, lists solely in-frame clones and lacks some. The table includes about 160,000 clones, 88% detected once. Sequencing was performed on peripheral blood, taken on day 0 of AZD1222 vaccination. These receptors were obtained from an adult in good health.

The chain combines TRBV7-2 with TRBJ1-4, with D possibly being TRBD1 (5 bases). Germline V gene data show CDR1 as SGHTA and CDR2 as FQGNSA. CDR3 length: 14 residues. Between the trimmed V and J ends, which lost 5 bases and 7 bases, there was a span of 14 bases. CDR3 DNA: TGTGCCAGCAGCGTCGGGACGGGGCCTGAAAAACTGTTTTTT. It translates to CASSVGTGPEKLFF.

The J gene is TRBJ2-3, the V gene TRBV9; D unresolved. Germline V CDR1 and CDR2: SGDLS, YYNGEE. Trimming shortened V by 1 base and J by 0 bases, and 6 bases separated the two germline ends. The CDR3 length is 14 residues. The CDR3 sequence is CASSVTRSTDTQYF. As DNA, the CDR3 is TGTGCCAGCAGCGTAACCCGGAGCACAGATACGCAGTATTTT.

This chain uses TRBV7-8 with TRBJ1-4; the D is unclear. V gave up 5 bases and J gave up 5 bases, with 9 bases separating them. Looked up from germline, CDR1 is SGHVS and CDR2 is FQNEAQ. The CDR3 runs to 13 residues. The CDR3 DNA reads TGTGCCAGCAGCGTGACATTAAATGAAAAACTGTTTTTT. Protein: CASSVTLNEKLFF. The variable domain in full, with the rest retrieved from reference TRBV7-8 and TRBJ1-4, is GAGVSQSPRYKVAKRGQDVALRCDPISGHVSLFWYQQALGQGPEFLTYFQNEAQLDKSGLPSDRFFAERPEGSVSTLKIQRTQQEDSAVYLCASSVTLNEKLFFGSGTQLSVL.

The J gene is TRBJ2-3, the V gene TRBV5-4, with D possibly TRBD2 on 6 matching bases. The germline CDR1 and CDR2 sequences are SGHNT and YYREEE (reference sequence). CDR3 length: 15 residues. Trimming removed 0 bases at V and 4 bases at J, with 12 bases between. As DNA, the CDR3 is TGTGCCAGCAGCTTGGTGGGTGGAGGGGCAGATACGCAGTATTTT. It yields the protein CASSLVGGGADTQYF. Based on the CDR3 plus reference TRBV5-4 and TRBJ2-3, the full variable domain is ETGVTQSPTHLIKTRGQQVTLRCSSQSGHNTVSWYQQALGQGPQFIFQYYREEENGRGNFPPRFSGLQFPNYSSELNVNALELDDSALYLCASSLVGGGADTQYFGPGTRLTVL.

The genes are TRBV6-5 and TRBJ1-4; D unresolved. The CDR3 is 13 residues long. V was cut by 7 bases and J by 3 bases, with 9 bases left in between. Germline CDR1 is MNHEY and CDR2 is SVGAGI. CDR3 nucleotide sequence: TGTGCCAGCAATCGGGTTTCTAATGAAAAACTGTTTTTT. Its translation is CASNRVSNEKLFF.

The chain uses TRBV10-1 and TRBJ2-5, with D perhaps matching TRBD1 (6 bases). CDR3 length equals 12 residues. With 9 bases removed from V and 2 bases from J, the gap between germline ends came to 10 bases. Germline lookup yields CDR1 WNHNN and CDR2 SYGVQD (reference sequence). CDR3 loop: CARRTAQETQYF. The CDR3 nucleotides are TGCGCCAGAAGGACAGCTCAAGAGACCCAGTACTTC.

The CDR3 region has the DNA TGTGCCTGGGGAATCGACAGGGGAGGTCACACCTTC. Translation gives CAWGIDRGGHTF. This chain links TRBV30 with TRBJ1-2; TRBD1 aligns across 8 bases. The CDR3 is 12 residues long. The V gene's germline CDR1 is GTSNPN and CDR2 SVGIG (reference sequence). The V gene end was trimmed by 5 bases and the J gene end by 12 bases; junction bases not matched to a gene: 11. Full variable domain (missing parts from reference TRBV30 and TRBJ1-2): SQTIHQWPATLVQPVGSPLSLECTVEGTSNPNLYWYRQAAGRGLQLLFYSVGIGQISSEVPQNLSASRPQDRQFILSSKKLLLSDSGFYLCAWGIDRGGHTFGSGTRLTVV.

The V and J genes are TRBV11-3 and TRBJ2-5, with 10 nucleotides matching TRBD2. J gave up 6 bases and V 5 bases, and 15 bases lay outside the gene matches. The CDR3 runs to 17 residues. The germline CDR1 and CDR2 sequences are SGHNT and YENEEA. The chain's CDR3 is CASSPGPSGGPVKTQYF. The CDR3 DNA reads as TGTGCCAGCAGCCCTGGGCCTAGCGGGGGACCGGTAAAGACCCAGTACTTC.

This clone was seen a single time. The chain links TRBV28 to TRBJ1-1; D unclear. The CDR3 spans 12 residues. CDR1 and CDR2 (germline): MDHEN, SYDVKM. Between the trimmed V and J ends, which lost 4 bases and 3 bases, there was a span of 6 bases. CDR3 loop: CASSYRDTEAFF. The CDR3 DNA reads TGTGCCAGCAGTTATCGCGACACTGAAGCTTTCTTT. Using reference TRBV28 and TRBJ1-1 for the parts outside the CDR3, the full variable domain is DVKVTQSSRYLVKRTGEKVFLECVQDMDHENMFWYRQDPGLGLRLIYFSYDVKMKEKGDIPEGYSVSREKKERFSLILESASTNQTSMYLCASSYRDTEAFFGQGTRLTVV.

DNA for the CDR3: TGTGCCTCTTTGGACAACACTGAAGCTTTCTTT. This codes for CASLDNTEAFF. The J gene is TRBJ1-1, the V gene TRBV28, with D unclear. From germline, CDR1 is MDHEN and CDR2 SYDVKM. CDR3 length: 11 amino acids. The germline V and J ends were trimmed by 11 bases and 2 bases, with 9 bases remaining between them.

The V gene is TRBV12-3 or TRBV12-4, the J gene TRBJ2-7, with 8 bases lining up with TRBD1. V lost 6 bases and J lost 5; bases outside the gene matches: 6. This CDR3 region has 13 residues. CDR3 DNA sequence: TGTGCCAGCAGGGGAACAGGGGGACACGAGCAGTACTTC. Translation gives CASRGTGGHEQYF.

The rearrangement links TRBV6-5 to TRBJ1-6; D is undetermined. The germline CDR1 and CDR2 sequences are MNHEY and SVGAGI. The CDR3 totals 15 residues. With 7 bases removed from V and 7 bases from J, the gap between germline ends came to 17 bases. The CDR3, as DNA: TGTGCCAGCATCGTAGACCGCGCTGAGAATTCACCCCTCCACTTT. Its protein product is CASIVDRAENSPLHF.

This chain uses TRBV7-9 with TRBJ1-3; TRBD1 matches 8 bases. Germline V gives CDR1 SEHNR, CDR2 FQNEAQ (reference sequence). The CDR3 extends over 15 amino acids. V lost 5 bases and J lost 0; bases outside the gene matches: 3. DNA for the CDR3: TGTGCCAGCAGCACAGGACAGGGCTCTGGAAACACCATATATTTT. Protein sequence: CASSTGQGSGNTIYF.

The chain is built from TRBV28 and TRBJ2-1; no definite D call. With 7 bases removed from V and 8 bases from J, the gap between germline ends came to 24 bases. There are 16 residues in the CDR3. CDR1 and CDR2 from the germline V gene are MDHEN and SYDVKM. This CDR3 reads CASNQDPPHLQYEQFF. The CDR3 nucleotides are TGTGCCAGCAATCAAGACCCGCCTCACCTACAATATGAGCAGTTCTTC.

V gene TRBV5-4 combines with J gene TRBJ2-2; 7 nucleotides align to TRBD1. V lost 3 bases to trimming and J lost 5 bases; unmatched junction nucleotides: 4. Germline V lookup: CDR1 SGHNT, CDR2 YYREEE (reference sequence). The length of the CDR3 is 14 residues. The CDR3 DNA reads as TGTGCCAGCAGCTCGGGACAGAAGACCGGGGAGCTGTTTTTT. The encoded protein is CASSSGQKTGELFF. Variable domain in full (rest from reference TRBV5-4 and TRBJ2-2): ETGVTQSPTHLIKTRGQQVTLRCSSQSGHNTVSWYQQALGQGPQFIFQYYREEENGRGNFPPRFSGLQFPNYSSELNVNALELDDSALYLCASSSGQKTGELFFGEGSRLTVL.

This chain joins TRBV28 and TRBJ2-1, with a tentative D call TRBD1 (6 bases). CDR1 MDHEN and CDR2 SYDVKM come from the germline V gene. Deletions cut 7 bases from V and 4 bases from J, with 11 bases between. The CDR3 length is 13 residues. In nucleotides, the CDR3 is TGTGCCAGCAACGGGACACCGTACAATGAGCAGTTCTTC. Protein sequence: CASNGTPYNEQFF.

CDR3 sequence reads: CASSGGGGAAEAFF. The CDR3 DNA sequence: TGTGCCAGCAGCGGGGGCGGGGGCGCCGCCGAAGCTTTCTTT. The chain combines TRBV4-2 with TRBJ1-1; D may be TRBD1 (6 bases). This CDR3 region has 14 residues. Germline values: CDR1 LGHNA, CDR2 YNFKEQ. Trimming removed 5 bases from V and 8 bases from J, with 18 bases in between.

The V gene is TRBV6-1, the J gene TRBJ2-2, with 7 bases identical to TRBD2. J gave up 3 bases and V 4 bases, and 14 bases lay outside the gene matches. The CDR3 extends over 18 amino acids. Germline CDR1 MNHNS, CDR2 SASEGT. CDR3 loop: CASSGKWAGVADTGELFF. The DNA for the CDR3 is TGTGCCAGCAGTGGAAAGTGGGCGGGAGTGGCGGACACCGGGGAGCTGTTTTTT.

The chain joins TRBV7-9 to TRBJ1-3; 7 bases match TRBD1. CDR1 and CDR2 (germline): SEHNR, FQNEAQ (reference sequence). Trimming cost V 3 bases and J 0 bases; bases outside gene matches: 5. There are 16 residues in the CDR3. The CDR3 loop is CASSFDRASSGNTIYF. CDR3 coding DNA: TGTGCCAGCAGCTTTGACAGGGCGAGCTCTGGAAACACCATATATTTT.

The chain links TRBV5-4 to TRBJ2-5; tentatively, D is TRBD2 (6 bases). Germline CDR1 SGHNT, CDR2 YYREEE (reference sequence). The CDR3 consists of 14 residues. V was shortened by 4 bases and J by 4 bases, with 14 bases between the two germline ends. The CDR3 spells CASSPGPEGETQYF. CDR3 bases: TGTGCCAGCAGCCCGGGACCGGAGGGAGAGACCCAGTACTTC.

The chain is built from TRBV7-9 and TRBJ1-3, with 8 bases aligning to TRBD1. Germline V gene sequence: CDR1 SEHNR, CDR2 FQNEAQ (reference sequence). CDR3 length equals 15 residues. V trimming: 2 bases; J trimming: 3 bases; junction bases outside the gene matches: 3. For the CDR3, the DNA is TGTGCCAGCAGCTTACAGGGGGCGGTTGGAAACACCATATATTTT. The encoded protein is CASSLQGAVGNTIYF. The variable domain in full, completed from reference TRBV7-9 and TRBJ1-3, reads DTGVSQNPRHKITKRGQNVTFRCDPISEHNRLYWYRQTLGQGPEFLTYFQNEAQLEKSRLLSDRFSAERPKGSFSTLEIQRTEQGDSAMYLCASSLQGAVGNTIYFGEGSWLTVV.

This chain links TRBV28 with TRBJ2-4; D is possibly TRBD1 (7 bases). V was cut by 6 bases and J by 9 bases, with 24 bases left in between. The CDR3 is 16 residues long. Looked up from germline, CDR1 is MDHEN and CDR2 is SYDVKM. This chain's CDR3 is CASSTIAGGIPGIQYF. The CDR3 nucleotides are TGTGCCAGCAGCACTATCGCAGGGGGGATCCCGGGCATTCAGTACTTC.

The V gene is TRBV13, the J gene TRBJ1-6, with 9 bases identical to TRBD1. Germline CDR1 and CDR2: PRHDT and FYEKMQ (reference sequence). This CDR3 has 15 amino acids. The V and J ends lost 4 bases and 8 bases, in that order; junction bases with no gene match: 6. For the CDR3, the DNA is TGTGCCAGCAGCTCAAGGGACAGGGTGGATTCACCCCTCCACTTT. It specifies CASSSRDRVDSPLHF.

V usage is TRBV28 and J usage is TRBJ2-1; unclear D gene. The CDR3 is 14 residues long. The V gene's germline CDR1 is MDHEN and CDR2 SYDVKM. Between the trimmed V and J ends, which lost 6 bases and 3 bases, there was a span of 12 bases. The CDR3 DNA is TGTGCCAGCAGCTCGTCAATCTTCTACAATGAGCAGTTCTTC. It is translated as CASSSSIFYNEQFF. Filled out from reference TRBV28 and TRBJ2-1, the complete variable domain reads DVKVTQSSRYLVKRTGEKVFLECVQDMDHENMFWYRQDPGLGLRLIYFSYDVKMKEKGDIPEGYSVSREKKERFSLILESASTNQTSMYLCASSSSIFYNEQFFGPGTRLTVL.